This T cell receptor (beta chain) derives from a study of blood T cells in healthy people across ages. Per sample, extraction of total RNA gave at least 6 micrograms in every case. Sample-barcoded 5' priming and a J-beta primer mix drove a second PCR of roughly 6 to 12 cycles. MiXCR, applied by TCRdb to the 5' RACE reads, yields one record per CDR3 protein. Found here are approximately 850,000 distinct CDR3 sequences, 58% of them singletons; the top ten hold 22%. The CDR3 runs 17 residues. The trim removed 9 bases at V and 0 bases at J, leaving 11 bases unmatched. Per germline, CDR1 MNHNS and CDR2 SASEGT.

The rearrangement joins TRBV6-1 to TRBJ2-6; 7 nucleotides agree with TRBD1. The receptor comes from a man between 25 and 39 years old in good health. Sequencing was done on a sample of blood. CDR3 in amino acids: CASRQGVGLSGANVLTF. The CDR3 DNA follows: TGTGCCAGTCGCCAGGGGGTGGGGCTCTCTGGGGCCAACGTCCTGACTTTC.